Listed below are T cell receptor beta chains from one sample, sequenced in a study of T cells in Graves' hyperthyroidism and ophthalmopathy. MiXCR was run by TCRdb on the multiplex PCR reads, yielding one entry per CDR3 protein. The profile covers 600,000 to 750,000 distinct CDR3 sequences, with 17% appearing a single time and roughly 16% taken by the ten largest. The sequenced sample was blood. These receptors came from a man aged 50 or older with Graves' hyperthyroidism. Both conserved end residues are part of each CDR3. The D gene is left open where the match is weak. Size is stated for part of the rows, as once, few or many counts, or as a class when the clone is expanded.

CDR3nt: TGTGCCAGCAGTCCCCTCGCGGGAGTTCGAGATACGCAGTATTTT; CDR3aa: CASSPLAGVRDTQYF; abundance: .; d_gene: TRBD2; v_gene: TRBV6-1; j_gene: TRBJ2-3
CDR3nt: TGTGCCAGCAGCTGGTCTGGGGGTGACAGGGGGAACACTGAAGCTTTCTTT; CDR3aa: CASSWSGGDRGNTEAFF; abundance: .; d_gene: TRBD1; v_gene: TRBV11-2; j_gene: TRBJ1-1
CDR3nt: TGTGCCAGCAGCTCCTCTGCGGGGGCTTGGAGCAATCAGCCCCAGCATTTT; CDR3aa: CASSSSAGAWSNQPQHF; abundance: many; d_gene: .; v_gene: TRBV27; j_gene: TRBJ1-5
CDR3nt: TGTGCCAGCAGCGAATCTAGCGGGGGCTTGAATGAGCAGTTCTTC; CDR3aa: CASSESSGGLNEQFF; abundance: many; d_gene: TRBD2; v_gene: TRBV28; j_gene: TRBJ2-1
CDR3nt: TGCGCCAGCAGCTTGGGTTCCTCTGGGGATACGCAGTATTTT; CDR3aa: CASSLGSSGDTQYF; abundance: .; d_gene: .; v_gene: TRBV5-1; j_gene: TRBJ2-3
CDR3nt: TGTGCCTGGAGTTCCGAGGGGGTTCAGCCCCAGCATTTT; CDR3aa: CAWSSEGVQPQHF; abundance: .; d_gene: .; v_gene: TRBV30; j_gene: TRBJ1-5
CDR3nt: TGTGCCAGCAGCTTAGCTGCGGATAAAGCTTTCTTT; CDR3aa: CASSLAADKAFF; abundance: few; d_gene: .; v_gene: TRBV7-9; j_gene: TRBJ1-1
CDR3nt: TGTGCCAGCAGCTCCTCAGGTTGGACTAGCGGGAGGGGGAGCGAGACCCAGTACTTC; CDR3aa: CASSSSGWTSGRGSETQYF; abundance: many; d_gene: TRBD2; v_gene: TRBV7-2; j_gene: TRBJ2-5
CDR3nt: TGTGCCAGCAGCTTAGTCACTAGCGGGAGGAATCACGAGCAGTACTTC; CDR3aa: CASSLVTSGRNHEQYF; abundance: .; d_gene: TRBD2; v_gene: TRBV7-9; j_gene: TRBJ2-7
CDR3nt: TGCAGCGTAGAAAGGGCAGGGGGCACAGATACGCAGTGTTTT; CDR3aa: CSVERAGGTDTQCF; abundance: .; d_gene: TRBD1; v_gene: TRBV29-1; j_gene: TRBJ2-3
CDR3nt: TGTGCCAGCAGCTTGGTTGAGTCGAGCTCCTACGAGCAGTACTTC; CDR3aa: CASSLVESSSYEQYF; abundance: few; d_gene: .; v_gene: TRBV5-6; j_gene: TRBJ2-7
CDR3nt: TGCAGTGCTTTAGCGGGAGGGCCCTCCGATACGCAGTATTTT; CDR3aa: CSALAGGPSDTQYF; abundance: many; d_gene: TRBD2; v_gene: TRBV20-1; j_gene: TRBJ2-3
CDR3nt: TGTGCCAGCAGGGGACAGGGGACACGATCCTACGAGCAGTACTTC; CDR3aa: CASRGQGTRSYEQYF; abundance: many; d_gene: TRBD1; v_gene: TRBV27; j_gene: TRBJ2-7
CDR3nt: TGCAGTGCTAGCAGGGGGCGAGGGTCGAACACTGAAGCTTTCTTT; CDR3aa: CSASRGRGSNTEAFF; abundance: few; d_gene: TRBD1; v_gene: TRBV20-1; j_gene: TRBJ1-1
CDR3nt: TGTGCCAGCAGTCAGAAGACTAGCAATCAGCCCCAGCATTTT; CDR3aa: CASSQKTSNQPQHF; abundance: .; d_gene: .; v_gene: TRBV6-1; j_gene: TRBJ1-5
CDR3nt: TGCGCCAGCAGCGATACAGCGGGTACTGAAGCTTTCTTT; CDR3aa: CASSDTAGTEAFF; abundance: .; d_gene: .; v_gene: TRBV4-3; j_gene: TRBJ1-1
CDR3nt: TGTGCCAGTAGTATTCAGGGGAGGGGGGAAGAGACCCAGTACTTC; CDR3aa: CASSIQGRGEETQYF; abundance: many; d_gene: .; v_gene: TRBV19; j_gene: TRBJ2-5
CDR3nt: TGTGCCATCAGTGAGTCTGGCGGGAGCAGCCATGAGCAGTTCTTC; CDR3aa: CAISESGGSSHEQFF; abundance: .; d_gene: TRBD2; v_gene: TRBV10-3; j_gene: TRBJ2-1
CDR3nt: TGTGCCAGCAGCTTACAGCGGGAGGTCGGTGAGCAGTTCTTC; CDR3aa: CASSLQREVGEQFF; abundance: many; d_gene: TRBD2; v_gene: TRBV7-2; j_gene: TRBJ2-1
CDR3nt: TGTGCCAGCAGTGAAGACTGGCAGGGAGATAATGAAAAACTGTTTTTT; CDR3aa: CASSEDWQGDNEKLFF; abundance: many; d_gene: .; v_gene: TRBV2; j_gene: TRBJ1-4
CDR3nt: TGTGCCAGCAGCCAAACTTTAGGACCGGGCCGCTGGGAGCTGTTTTTT; CDR3aa: CASSQTLGPGRWELFF; abundance: few; d_gene: .; v_gene: TRBV7-6; j_gene: TRBJ2-2
CDR3nt: TGTGCCAGCAGCCCGACTAACGGAACAGATACGCAGTATTTT; CDR3aa: CASSPTNGTDTQYF; abundance: once; d_gene: .; v_gene: TRBV7-9; j_gene: TRBJ2-3
CDR3nt: TGCAGCGCTAGTTCACTAGCGGGATATTCTTCTAGCACAGATACGCAGTATTTT; CDR3aa: CSASSLAGYSSSTDTQYF; abundance: many; d_gene: TRBD2; v_gene: TRBV20-1; j_gene: TRBJ2-3
CDR3nt: TGTGCCAGCTCAACCCCAGGGGTTTTCGGGTCCGGGGAGCTGTTTTTT; CDR3aa: CASSTPGVFGSGELFF; abundance: few; d_gene: .; v_gene: TRBV6-1; j_gene: TRBJ2-2